Listed here are 15 T cell receptor beta chains from one sample, sequenced in a study of T-cell memory formation after mild COVID-19. TCRdb re-analysed the 5' RACE reads in MiXCR, keeping a single row per CDR3 protein. The data contain 400,000 to 450,000 distinct CDR3 sequences, 18% of them singletons. Sequenced: PBMCs or a T cell subset sorted from them (not recorded which). Source of these receptors: a young man who had mild COVID-19 (a few samples of this study predate the infection). Cell type and time point are not known.

The chain combines TRBV7-9 with TRBJ2-3; D perhaps matches TRBD1 (5 bases). Deletions cut 3 bases from V and 7 bases from J, with 8 bases between. This CDR3 region has 12 residues. Germline V lookup: CDR1 SEHNR, CDR2 FQNEAQ (reference sequence). The CDR3 coding sequence is TGTGCCAGCAGCTTTGACAGCTATACGCAGTATTTT. Protein: CASSFDSYTQYF.

This clonotype was seen repeatedly, ten times or more. This rearrangement joins TRBV4-2 to TRBJ2-3; D tentatively fits TRBD1 or TRBD2 (5 bases each). The CDR3 is made up of 14 amino acids. The V end was cut by 0 bases, the J end by 9 bases, with 13 bases between. CDR1 LGHNA and CDR2 YNFKEQ come from the germline V gene. CDR3 nucleotides: TGTGCCAGCAGCCAAGATCGAGGGGCCGGGACGCAGTATTTT. Encoded protein: CASSQDRGAGTQYF.

The chain couples TRBV7-9 to TRBJ2-7; D unresolved. V was shortened by 5 bases and J by 3 bases, with 8 bases between the two germline ends. The CDR3 is made up of 12 amino acids. CDR1 is SEHNR, CDR2 FQNEAQ, per germline (reference sequence). The CDR3 nucleotides are TGTGCCAGCAGCACACGAAACTACGAGCAGTACTTC. This translates into CASSTRNYEQYF. Filled out from reference TRBV7-9 and TRBJ2-7, the complete variable domain reads DTGVSQNPRHKITKRGQNVTFRCDPISEHNRLYWYRQTLGQGPEFLTYFQNEAQLEKSRLLSDRFSAERPKGSFSTLEIQRTEQGDSAMYLCASSTRNYEQYFGPGTRLTVT.

This clonotype was seen only a few times. V and J are TRBV9 and TRBJ1-4; D gene uncertain. From germline, CDR1 is SGDLS and CDR2 YYNGEE. CDR3 length: 13 amino acids. The V end lost 0 bases, the J end lost 8 bases, and 8 bases lay between the germline ends. CDR3 sequence reads: CASSVETEEKLFF. The CDR3 nucleotides are TGTGCCAGCAGCGTAGAGACGGAAGAAAAACTGTTTTTT. The whole variable domain, filled in from reference TRBV9 and TRBJ1-4, reads DSGVTQTPKHLITATGQRVTLRCSPRSGDLSVYWYQQSLDQGLQFLIQYYNGEERAKGNILERFSAQQFPDLHSELNLSSLELGDSALYFCASSVETEEKLFFGSGTQLSVL.

The CDR3 sequence: CSVDRGSEAFF. In nucleotides, the CDR3 is TGCAGCGTTGACAGGGGGTCTGAAGCTTTCTTT. The V call is TRBV29-1, the J call TRBJ1-1, with 7 bases matching TRBD1. In germline, CDR1 is SQVTM, CDR2 ANQGSEA. Unmatched junction bases numbered 1, after V lost 3 bases and J lost 6 bases. CDR3 length equals 11 residues.

This clonotype was seen more than once but under ten times. The chain is built from TRBV6-5 and TRBJ1-2, with TRBD1 as a possible D gene (6 bases). V shed 6 bases and J shed 0 bases, with 8 bases lying between them. CDR3 length: 13 amino acids. Germline CDR1 is MNHEY and CDR2 is SVGAGI. As DNA, the CDR3 is TGTGCCAGCAGGACAGGAGCTAACTATGGCTACACCTTC. This translates into CASRTGANYGYTF.

V is TRBV20-1 and J is TRBJ1-1; D remains unclear. CDR1 is DFQATT, CDR2 SNEGSKA, per germline (reference sequence). This CDR3 region has 13 residues. The CDR3 DNA reads TGCGCCGGACTATTATACATGAACACTGAAGCTTTCTTT. It translates to CAGLLYMNTEAFF.

This clonotype was recorded a few times. The chain recombines TRBV15 with TRBJ1-6, with D perhaps TRBD1 (5 bases). Trimming took 0 bases from V and 9 from J, leaving 12 bases between them. From germline, CDR1 is LNHNV and CDR2 YYDKDF (reference sequence). The length of the CDR3 is 15 residues. CDR3 nucleotide sequence: TGTGCCACCAGCAGAGATCGGGGCGGTGGTTCACCCCTCCACTTT. It encodes CATSRDRGGGSPLHF.

The gene calls are TRBV27 and TRBJ2-5; 14 bases match TRBD2. This CDR3 has 16 amino acids. J gave up 5 bases and V 5 bases, and 7 bases lay outside the gene matches. CDR1 and CDR2 (germline): MNHEY, SMNVEV (reference sequence). In DNA, the CDR3 is TGTGCCAGCAGTGACCAGACTAGCGGGGGGGCGGAGACCCAGTACTTC. Translating it yields CASSDQTSGGAETQYF.

This clonotype was counted between two and nine times. The chain employs TRBV6-5 and TRBJ2-7; D remains ambiguous. The germline V gene encodes CDR1 MNHEY and CDR2 SVGAGI. The V gene lost 2 bases and the J gene lost 2 bases, with 19 bases spanning the gap. The CDR3 is 17 amino acids. The CDR3, as DNA: TGTGCCAGCAGTTACCGCGGCCCGCTAGGCCCGCCCTACGAGCAGTACTTC. Amino acids: CASSYRGPLGPPYEQYF.

Notes on this clonotype: A junction end diverges from the germline sequence, so it may reflect a read error. The CDR3 is CASCFGPQPQHF. As DNA, the CDR3 is TGTGCCAGCTGTTTTGGGCCTCAGCCCCAGCATTTT. The chain uses TRBV28 and TRBJ1-5; D not resolved. The CDR3 runs 12 residues. Germline CDR1 reads MDHEN; CDR2 reads SYDVKM.

Only a few counts were recorded for this clonotype. As DNA, the CDR3 is TGCGCCAGCAGCCCCCCCCAAACAGGGAACACTGAAGCTTTCTTT. Translation: CASSPPQTGNTEAFF. The rearrangement joins TRBV4-1 to TRBJ1-1, with D maybe TRBD1 (5 bases). This CDR3 contains 15 residues. Germline assignment: CDR1 MGHRA and CDR2 YSYEKL. V was shortened by 4 bases and J by 1 base, with 13 bases between the two germline ends.

To note about this clonotype: Possible read error: a much larger clone is one base away. This chain links TRBV6-5 with TRBJ2-7; 9 nucleotides match TRBD1. Germline values: CDR1 MNHEY, CDR2 SVGAGI. The CDR3 consists of 14 residues. The CDR3 sequence: CDSSPGQGVGEQYV. As DNA, the CDR3 is TGTGACAGCAGTCCGGGACAGGGAGTGGGAGAGCAGTACGTC.

The chain links TRBV5-1 to TRBJ2-2, with 12 positions matching TRBD2. Germline CDR1 and CDR2: SGHRS and YFSETQ. The CDR3 has 16 amino acids. J was trimmed by 5 bases and V by 3 bases; bases with no gene match: 5. The CDR3 coding sequence is TGCGCCAGCAGCTACACCGGGACTAGCGGGACCGGGGAGCTGTTTTTT. It translates to CASSYTGTSGTGELFF.

This chain links TRBV4-1 with TRBJ1-1; no clear D gene. This CDR3 region has 12 residues. In germline, CDR1 is MGHRA, CDR2 YSYEKL. V was trimmed by 3 bases and J by 8 bases, leaving 10 bases between them. The CDR3: CASSHDGVEAFF. In nucleotides, the CDR3 is TGCGCCAGCAGCCACGATGGGGTAGAAGCTTTCTTT.